The rows below give T cell receptor beta chains drawn from one sample of a study of PD-1 blockade in classical Hodgkin lymphoma. Here immunoSEQ multiplex PCR was the method, and the copy in TCRdb shows in-frame clones only, minus some. The sample lists about 37,000 clones, roughly four fifths seen once, with approximately 10% in the top ten. The specimen was peripheral blood mononuclear cells (PBMCs), collected at baseline. The source is a human donor with classical Hodgkin lymphoma. Each CDR3 is given with its conserved first and last residue. Clone size, where shown, is once, few, many, or a class for clones that have expanded.

>.|TRBV21-1
CASSIETGSSYEQYF
>.|TRBV5-4
CASSGQGEQYF
>.|TRBV18
CASSPVGPGVRNRDQPQHF
>few|TRBV28
CASSWVGYEQYF
>.|TRBV19
CASSSLSLAGGPGREQFF
>.|TRBV5-6
CASSSGDSNTEAFF
>once|TRBV7-2
CASSSSSGRAREQFF
>.|TRBV5-1
CASRRLVGAGETQYF
>.|TRBV7-3
CASSLHVPPNTGELFF
>.|TRBV7-2
CASSLAWETQYF
>.|TRBV6-5
CASSYLSRAYEQYF
>.|TRBV28
CASSLSLIYEQYF
>.|TRBV5-6
CASSLLGTGTEAFF
>.|TRBV2
CASSQTGGGVGETQYF
>.|TRBV6-1
CASSRASGYNEQFF
>.|TRBV13
CASTEFGSGKTYEQYF
>once|TRBV23-1
CASSHWGQRQQFF
>.|TRBV6-5
CASRSTGTQTQYF
>.|TRBV27
CASSLSEREGYEQYF
>.|TRBV6-1
CASSEWPAGYTF
>.|TRBV4-3
CASSQMGQGAHTIYF
>.|TRBV5-6
CASSRAFTGVDEQFF
>few|TRBV19
CASSSSGSRETQYF
>.|TRBV6-6
CASTGGGPGNTEAFF